The 15 T cell receptor beta chains below were found in one sample sequenced in a study of blood T cell repertoires in COVID-19. Clones were sequenced by immunoSEQ multiplex PCR, and TCRdb holds only the in-frame ones, with some missing. The data contain some 380,000 clones, approximately 91% of them seen just once; the ten biggest clones take up roughly 2%. Material: PBMCs or T cells enriched from blood (not recorded which). The origin of the receptors is a woman in her thirties or forties with acute COVID-19.

This clone was recorded once. The rearrangement joins TRBV4-2 to TRBJ1-3; 9 bases line up with TRBD1. The ends lost 1 base at V and 7 bases at J; junction bases unmatched: 5. This CDR3 comprises 15 residues. The germline V gene has CDR1 LGHNA and CDR2 YNFKEQ. The CDR3 loop reads CASSQAGTGMNTIYF. The CDR3 nucleotides read TGTGCCAGCAGCCAAGCCGGGACAGGGATGAACACCATATATTTT.

The chain recombines TRBV12-3 or TRBV12-4 with TRBJ1-6; D is unclear. The V end was cut by 2 bases, the J end by 6 bases, with 5 bases between. This CDR3 is 13 amino acids long. The CDR3 DNA is TGTGCCAGCAGTTTATCGGTTAATTCACCCCTCCACTTT. It encodes CASSLSVNSPLHF.

The rearrangement uses TRBV19 and TRBJ2-2; the D gene is possibly TRBD1 (6 bases). The CDR3 loop spans 15 amino acids. Trimming left V 6 bases short and J 0 bases short, with 11 bases between. CDR1 and CDR2 (germline): LNHDA, SQIVND (reference sequence). As DNA, the CDR3 is TGTGCCAGTAGCCTCGGGACACCGAACACCGGGGAGCTGTTTTTT. Amino acids: CASSLGTPNTGELFF.

The chain links TRBV5-8 to TRBJ2-5, with 10 bases aligning to TRBD2. Germline loops: CDR1 SGHTS, CDR2 YDEGEE. The CDR3 is 16 amino acids. Losses at the gene ends were 4 bases for V and 2 bases for J; bases not matched to a gene: 8. The DNA of the CDR3 is TGTGCCAGCAGCCAGGGGCTAGCGGGGGCACAAGAGACCCAGTACTTC. Translating gives CASSQGLAGAQETQYF.

This chain connects TRBV4-1 to TRBJ2-1, with TRBD1 identical over 11 bases. CDR3 length: 19 residues. Germline CDR1 is MGHRA and CDR2 is YSYEKL. J gave up 8 bases and V 0 bases, and 15 bases lay outside the gene matches. The CDR3 loop reads CASSQDDARLGTGGHEQFF. The CDR3 nucleotides read TGCGCCAGCAGCCAAGATGATGCTCGGCTTGGGACAGGGGGTCATGAGCAGTTCTTC.

V gene TRBV5-1 combines with J gene TRBJ1-2; 7 bases align to TRBD1. Germline V gene lookup returns CDR1 SGHRS and CDR2 YFSETQ. The CDR3 length is 14 residues. After removal of 1 base from V and 8 bases from J, the junction contained 8 bases not matched to a gene. CDR3 coding DNA: TGCGCCAGCAGCTTGTCGGGGGACAGAGAGGGCTACACCTTC. Protein sequence: CASSLSGDREGYTF.

The chain couples TRBV6-5 to TRBJ2-3; D is unresolved. Germline CDR1 is MNHEY and CDR2 is SVGAGI. There are 15 residues in the CDR3. V was pared by 0 bases and J by 1 base, with 8 bases between. The CDR3: CASSYSFAGTDTQYF. CDR3 nucleotides: TGTGCCAGCAGTTACTCCTTCGCGGGCACAGATACGCAGTATTTT.

This clone was picked up a small number of times. The rearrangement joins TRBV5-1 to TRBJ1-3, with D maybe TRBD1 (6 bases). The CDR3 is made up of 15 amino acids. V was clipped by 3 bases and J by 1 base, with 11 bases between them. Germline CDR1 and CDR2: SGHRS and YFSETQ. The CDR3 coding sequence is TGCGCCAGCAGCTCGGACAGTAGGTCTGGAAACACCATATATTTT. Residues: CASSSDSRSGNTIYF. Full variable domain (outside the CDR3, taken from reference TRBV5-1 and TRBJ1-3): KAGVTQTPRYLIKTRGQQVTLSCSPISGHRSVSWYQQTPGQGLQFLFEYFSETQRNKGNFPGRFSGRQFSNSRSEMNVSTLELGDSALYLCASSSDSRSGNTIYFGEGSWLTVV.

V is TRBV2 and J is TRBJ2-7; 7 positions agree with TRBD2. Germline loops: CDR1 SNHLY, CDR2 FYNNEI. This CDR3 contains 17 residues. Losses at the gene ends were 5 bases for V and 0 bases for J; bases not matched to a gene: 13. In DNA form, the CDR3 reads TGTGCCAGCAGTACACAGACCGACGGGGGGAGCTCCTACGAGCAGTACTTC. Its protein is CASSTQTDGGSSYEQYF.

Written as DNA, the CDR3 is TGTGCCAGCAGTGCCCGCAGGGACTCTGCCTATGGCTACACCTTC. This sequence encodes CASSARRDSAYGYTF. The chain combines TRBV25-1 with TRBJ1-2, with D possibly TRBD1 on 5 matching bases. The germline V gene has CDR1 MGHDK and CDR2 SYGVNS. V dropped 4 bases and J dropped 4 bases, with 16 bases sitting between them. The CDR3 is 15 amino acids.

The V gene is TRBV2, the J gene TRBJ2-7; the match to TRBD2 covers 11 bases. Germline V lookup: CDR1 SNHLY, CDR2 FYNNEI. The V segment lost 6 bases and the J segment 2 bases; nucleotides outside the gene matches: 3. CDR3 size: 14 residues. In nucleotides, the CDR3 is TGTGCCAGCAGGAAGACTAGCGGGGCCTACGAGCAGTACTTC. Translation gives CASRKTSGAYEQYF.

The CDR3 DNA reads as TGCGCCAGCAGCTTGAGGCAGGGGGCCACCGGGGAGCTGTTTTTT. It encodes CASSLRQGATGELFF. The chain couples TRBV5-1 to TRBJ2-2; the match to TRBD1 covers 8 bases. This CDR3 region has 15 residues. V was pared by 1 base and J by 4 bases, with 3 bases of the junction left unmatched. Per germline, CDR1 SGHRS and CDR2 YFSETQ.

This chain joins TRBV3-1 (or the pseudogene TRBV3-2) and TRBJ2-3; 8 nucleotides align to TRBD2. Losses at the gene ends were 5 bases for V and 1 base for J; bases not matched to a gene: 2. Germline assignment: CDR1 LGHDT and CDR2 YNNKEL (reference sequence). The CDR3 is made up of 14 amino acids. CDR3 sequence reads: CASSSRGGTDTQYF. The CDR3 DNA is TGTGCCAGCAGCTCGCGGGGGGGCACAGATACGCAGTATTTT.

The rearrangement joins TRBV5-6 to TRBJ1-3; the D is unclear. The V end was cut by 4 bases, the J end by 0 bases, with 8 bases between. The germline V gene encodes CDR1 SGHDT and CDR2 YYEEEE. The CDR3 is made up of 14 amino acids. The CDR3 loop is CASSRMYSGNTIYF. The CDR3 DNA follows: TGTGCCAGCAGCCGTATGTACTCTGGAAACACCATATATTTT.

The gene calls are TRBV5-1 and TRBJ1-2; tentative D call: TRBD1 (5 bases). Germline V lookup: CDR1 SGHRS, CDR2 YFSETQ. V was clipped by 1 base and J by 3 bases, with 7 bases between them. The CDR3 contains 13 residues. The CDR3 loop reads CASSLWGDYGYTF. Written as DNA, the CDR3 is TGCGCCAGCAGCTTGTGGGGCGACTATGGCTACACCTTC.